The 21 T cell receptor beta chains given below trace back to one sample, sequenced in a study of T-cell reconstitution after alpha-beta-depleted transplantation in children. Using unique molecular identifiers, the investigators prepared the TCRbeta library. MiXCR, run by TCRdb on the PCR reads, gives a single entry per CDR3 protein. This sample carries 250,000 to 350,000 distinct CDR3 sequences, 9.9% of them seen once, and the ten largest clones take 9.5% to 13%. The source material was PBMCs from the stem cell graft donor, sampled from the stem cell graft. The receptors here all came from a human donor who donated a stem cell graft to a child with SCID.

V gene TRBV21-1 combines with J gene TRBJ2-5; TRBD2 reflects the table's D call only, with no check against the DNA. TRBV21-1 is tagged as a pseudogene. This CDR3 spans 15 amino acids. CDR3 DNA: TGTGCCAGCAGCAACAGGCCCAGAAGGAAAGAGACCCAGTACTTC. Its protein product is CASSNRPRRKETQYF.

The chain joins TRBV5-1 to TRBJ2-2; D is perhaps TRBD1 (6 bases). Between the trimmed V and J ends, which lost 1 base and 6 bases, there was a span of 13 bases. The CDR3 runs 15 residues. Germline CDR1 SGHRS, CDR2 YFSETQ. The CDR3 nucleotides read TGCGCCAGCAGCTTGTCACAGGGTAGCGCCGGGGAGCTGTTTTTT. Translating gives CASSLSQGSAGELFF.

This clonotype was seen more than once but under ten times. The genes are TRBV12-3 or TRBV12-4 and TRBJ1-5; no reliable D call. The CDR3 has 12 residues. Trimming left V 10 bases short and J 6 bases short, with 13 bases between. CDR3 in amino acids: CATSGRFQPQHF. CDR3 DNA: TGTGCCACCTCGGGCAGGTTTCAGCCCCAGCATTTT.

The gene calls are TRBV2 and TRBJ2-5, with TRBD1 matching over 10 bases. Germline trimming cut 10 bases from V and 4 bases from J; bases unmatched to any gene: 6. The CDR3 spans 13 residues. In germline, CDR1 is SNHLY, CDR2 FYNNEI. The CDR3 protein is CATRDRGRETQYF. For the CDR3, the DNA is TGTGCCACCCGGGACAGGGGACGAGAGACCCAGTACTTC.

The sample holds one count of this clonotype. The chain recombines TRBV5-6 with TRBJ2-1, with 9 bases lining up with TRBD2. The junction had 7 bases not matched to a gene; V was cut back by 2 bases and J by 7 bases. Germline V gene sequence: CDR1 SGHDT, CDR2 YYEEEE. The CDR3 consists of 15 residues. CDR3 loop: CASSLRSGGGNEQFF. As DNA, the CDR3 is TGTGCCAGCAGCTTACGTAGCGGGGGAGGAAATGAGCAGTTCTTC.

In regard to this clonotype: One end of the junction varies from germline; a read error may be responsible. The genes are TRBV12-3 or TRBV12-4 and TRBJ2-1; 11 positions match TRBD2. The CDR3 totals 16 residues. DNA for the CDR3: TGTGCCAGCAGTCTAGCGGGGGGTCAAGCCCTCCGTGAGCAGTTCTTC. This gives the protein CASSLAGGQALREQFF.

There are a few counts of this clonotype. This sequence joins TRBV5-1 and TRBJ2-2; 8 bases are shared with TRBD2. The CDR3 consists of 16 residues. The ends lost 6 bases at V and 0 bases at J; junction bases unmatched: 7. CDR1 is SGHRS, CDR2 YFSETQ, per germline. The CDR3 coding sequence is TGCGCCAGCAATTTGGCGGGGGGTACGAACACCGGGGAGCTGTTTTTT. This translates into CASNLAGGTNTGELFF.

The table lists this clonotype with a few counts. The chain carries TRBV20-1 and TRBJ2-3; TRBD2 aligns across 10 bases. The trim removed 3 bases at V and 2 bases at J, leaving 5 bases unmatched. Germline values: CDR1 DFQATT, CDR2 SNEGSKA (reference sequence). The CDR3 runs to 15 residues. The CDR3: CSARDLAGVTDTQYF. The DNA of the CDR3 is TGCAGTGCTAGGGACCTAGCGGGGGTCACAGATACGCAGTATTTT.

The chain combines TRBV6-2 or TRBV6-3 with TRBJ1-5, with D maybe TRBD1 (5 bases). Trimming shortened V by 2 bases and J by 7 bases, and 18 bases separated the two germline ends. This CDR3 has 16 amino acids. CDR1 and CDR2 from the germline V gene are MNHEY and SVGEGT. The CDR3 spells CASSYASGVLLQPQHF. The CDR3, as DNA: TGTGCCAGCAGTTACGCATCGGGGGTTTTATTACAGCCCCAGCATTTT.

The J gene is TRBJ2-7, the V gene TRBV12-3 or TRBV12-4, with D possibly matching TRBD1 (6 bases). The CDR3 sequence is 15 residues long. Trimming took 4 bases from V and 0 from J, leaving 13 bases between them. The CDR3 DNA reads TGTGCCAGCAGTTCCTCGGGACACAGCTCCTACGAGCAGTACTTC. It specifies CASSSSGHSSYEQYF.

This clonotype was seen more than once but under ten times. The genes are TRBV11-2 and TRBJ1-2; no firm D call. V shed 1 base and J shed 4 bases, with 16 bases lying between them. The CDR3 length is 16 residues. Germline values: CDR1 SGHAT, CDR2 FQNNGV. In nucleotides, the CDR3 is TGTGCCAGCAGCTTAGCCGCAGGAAACTTCCGCTATGGCTACACCTTC. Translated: CASSLAAGNFRYGYTF.

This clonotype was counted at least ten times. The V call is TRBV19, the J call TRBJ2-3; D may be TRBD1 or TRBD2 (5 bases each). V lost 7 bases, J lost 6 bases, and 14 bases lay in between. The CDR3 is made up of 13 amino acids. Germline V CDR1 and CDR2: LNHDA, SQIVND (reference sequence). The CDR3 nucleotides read TGTGCCAGTACCCGGGGCAGGGCCGATACGCAGTATTTT. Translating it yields CASTRGRADTQYF. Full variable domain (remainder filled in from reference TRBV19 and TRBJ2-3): DGGITQSPKYLFRKEGQNVTLSCEQNLNHDAMYWYRQDPGQGLRLIYYSQIVNDFQKGDIAEGYSVSREKKESFPLTVTSAQKNPTAFYLCASTRGRADTQYFGPGTRLTVL.

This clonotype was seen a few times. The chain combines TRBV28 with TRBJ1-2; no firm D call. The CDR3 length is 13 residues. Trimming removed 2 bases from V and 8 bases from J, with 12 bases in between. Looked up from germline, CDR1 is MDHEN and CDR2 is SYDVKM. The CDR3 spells CASSLNRMRGYTF. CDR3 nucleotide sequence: TGTGCCAGCAGTTTAAACCGGATGAGAGGCTACACCTTC.

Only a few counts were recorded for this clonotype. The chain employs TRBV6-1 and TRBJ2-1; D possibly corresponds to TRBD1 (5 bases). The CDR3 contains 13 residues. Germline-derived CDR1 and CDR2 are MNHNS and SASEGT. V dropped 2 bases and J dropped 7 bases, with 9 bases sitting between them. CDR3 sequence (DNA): TGTGCCAGCAGTGAATCAGGGCATAATGAGCAGTTCTTC. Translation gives CASSESGHNEQFF.

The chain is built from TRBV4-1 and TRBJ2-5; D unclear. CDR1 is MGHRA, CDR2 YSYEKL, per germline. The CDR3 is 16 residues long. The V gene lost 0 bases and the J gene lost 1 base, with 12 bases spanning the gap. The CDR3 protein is CASSQEGWSVQETQYF. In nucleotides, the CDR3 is TGCGCCAGCAGCCAAGAGGGATGGTCGGTCCAAGAGACCCAGTACTTC.

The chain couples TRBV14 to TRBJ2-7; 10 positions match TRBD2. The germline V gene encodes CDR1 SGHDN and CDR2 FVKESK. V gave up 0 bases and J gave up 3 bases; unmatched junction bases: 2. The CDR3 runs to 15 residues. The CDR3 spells CASSQDLAGVYEQYF. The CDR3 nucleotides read TGTGCCAGCAGCCAAGACCTAGCGGGGGTCTACGAGCAGTACTTC.

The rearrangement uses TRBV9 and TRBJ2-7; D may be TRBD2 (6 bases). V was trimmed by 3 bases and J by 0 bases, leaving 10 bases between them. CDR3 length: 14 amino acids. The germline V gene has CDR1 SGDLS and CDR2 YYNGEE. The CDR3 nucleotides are TGTGCCAGCAGCGCTCACGGGAGCTCCTACGAGCAGTACTTC. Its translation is CASSAHGSSYEQYF.

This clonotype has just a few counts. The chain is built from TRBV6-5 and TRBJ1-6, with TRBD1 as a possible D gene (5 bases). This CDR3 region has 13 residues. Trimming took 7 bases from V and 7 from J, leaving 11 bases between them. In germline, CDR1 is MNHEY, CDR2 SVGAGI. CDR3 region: CASKLGENSPLHF. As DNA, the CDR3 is TGTGCCAGCAAGCTGGGGGAGAATTCACCCCTCCACTTT.

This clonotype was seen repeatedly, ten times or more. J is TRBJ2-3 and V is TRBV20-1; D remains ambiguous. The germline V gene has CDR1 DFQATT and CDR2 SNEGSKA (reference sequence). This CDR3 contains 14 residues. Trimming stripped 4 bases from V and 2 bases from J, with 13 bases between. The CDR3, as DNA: TGCAGTGCTATCAACGCTGGTCTCACAGATACGCAGTATTTT. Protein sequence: CSAINAGLTDTQYF.

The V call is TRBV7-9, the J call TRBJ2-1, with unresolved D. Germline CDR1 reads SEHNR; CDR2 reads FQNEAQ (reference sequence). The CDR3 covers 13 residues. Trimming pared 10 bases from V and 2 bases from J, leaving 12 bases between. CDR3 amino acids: CATSFNAYNEQFF. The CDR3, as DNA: TGTGCCACAAGCTTTAACGCCTACAATGAGCAGTTCTTC.

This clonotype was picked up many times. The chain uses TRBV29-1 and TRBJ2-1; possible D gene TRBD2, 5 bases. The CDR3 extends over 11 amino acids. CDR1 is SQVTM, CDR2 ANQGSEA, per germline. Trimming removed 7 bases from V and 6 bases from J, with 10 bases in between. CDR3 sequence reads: CSEGLPNEQFF. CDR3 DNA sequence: TGCAGCGAAGGACTCCCCAATGAGCAGTTCTTC.